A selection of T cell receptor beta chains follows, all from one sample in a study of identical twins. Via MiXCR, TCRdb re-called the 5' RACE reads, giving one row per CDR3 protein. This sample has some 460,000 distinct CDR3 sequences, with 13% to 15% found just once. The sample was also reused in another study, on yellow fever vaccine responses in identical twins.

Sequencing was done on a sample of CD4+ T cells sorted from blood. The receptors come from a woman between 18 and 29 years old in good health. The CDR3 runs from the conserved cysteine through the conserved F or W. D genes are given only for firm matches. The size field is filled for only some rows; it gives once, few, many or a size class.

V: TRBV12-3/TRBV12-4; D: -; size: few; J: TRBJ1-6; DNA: TGTGCCAGTACTAGGGAGTATAATTCACCCCTCCACTTT; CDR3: CASTREYNSPLHF
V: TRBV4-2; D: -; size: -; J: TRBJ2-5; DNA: TGTGCCAGCAGCCAAGAAAGAGAACGCCAAGAGACCCAGTACTTC; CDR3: CASSQERERQETQYF
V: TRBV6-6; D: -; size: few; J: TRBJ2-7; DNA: TGTGCCAGCAGTCCGATCGGCTCCTACGAGCAGTACTTC; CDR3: CASSPIGSYEQYF
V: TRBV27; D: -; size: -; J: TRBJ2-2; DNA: TGTGCCAGCAGTTCGCAAAGCCAGGGCGGGGAGCTGTTTTTT; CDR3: CASSSQSQGGELFF
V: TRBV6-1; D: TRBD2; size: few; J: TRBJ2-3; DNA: TGTGCCAGCAGCCCCCTGACTAGCGGGAGCCCAGATACGCAGTATTTT; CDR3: CASSPLTSGSPDTQYF
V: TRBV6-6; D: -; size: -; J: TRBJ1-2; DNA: TGTGCCAGTTACTCCGGGACTAACTATGGCTACACCTTC; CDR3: CASYSGTNYGYTF
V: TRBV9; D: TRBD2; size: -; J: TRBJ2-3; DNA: TGTGCCAGCAGCGTAGCTGTCTTGGCGGGGGGGCCGAGAGATACGCAGTATTTT; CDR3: CASSVAVLAGGPRDTQYF
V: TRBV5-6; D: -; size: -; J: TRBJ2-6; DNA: TGTGCCAGCAGCATTTACCCTGGGGCCAACGTCCTGACTTTC; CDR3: CASSIYPGANVLTF
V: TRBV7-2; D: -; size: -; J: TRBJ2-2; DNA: TGTGCCAGCAGCTTGTGGGCCACCGGGGAGCTGTTTTTT; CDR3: CASSLWATGELFF
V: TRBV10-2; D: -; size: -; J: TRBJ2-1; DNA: TGCGCCAGCAGAGACACCGCTGGGAGCAATGAGCAGTTCTTC; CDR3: CASRDTAGSNEQFF
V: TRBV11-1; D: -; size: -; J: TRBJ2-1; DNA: TGTGCCAGCAGCCACGCGGATGAGCAGTTCTTC; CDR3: CASSHADEQFF
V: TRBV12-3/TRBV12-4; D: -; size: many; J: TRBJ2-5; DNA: TGTGCCAGCAGGGGTAGGGAGACCCAGTACTTC; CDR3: CASRGRETQYF
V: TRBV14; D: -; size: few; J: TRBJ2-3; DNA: TGTGCCAGCAGCCAAGATTTGAAGCGGTACACAGATACGCAGTATTTT; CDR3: CASSQDLKRYTDTQYF
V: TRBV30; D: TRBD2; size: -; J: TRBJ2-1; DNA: TGTGCCTGGAGTTGGTCCGGACTAGCGGGAGCGTCGCAGTTCTTC; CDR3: CAWSWSGLAGASQFF
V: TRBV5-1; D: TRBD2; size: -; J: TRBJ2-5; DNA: TGCGCCAGCAGCTTTGGGCTAGCGGTCCAAGAGACCCAGTACTTC; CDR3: CASSFGLAVQETQYF
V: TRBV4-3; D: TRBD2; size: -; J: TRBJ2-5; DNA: TGCGCCAGCAGCCGGCGGGGGTCGGAGACCCAGTACTTC; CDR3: CASSRRGSETQYF
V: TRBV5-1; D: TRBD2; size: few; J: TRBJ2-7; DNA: TGCGCCAGCATGGTTAGCGGGGGTAACTCCTACGAGCAGTACTTC; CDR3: CASMVSGGNSYEQYF
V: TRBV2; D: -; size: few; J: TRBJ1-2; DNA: TGTGCCAGCAGGGCAGGGTTTGGCTACACCTTC; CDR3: CASRAGFGYTF
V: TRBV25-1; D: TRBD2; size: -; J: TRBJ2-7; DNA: TGTGCCAGCAGTCGCAGCGGGAATTCGGGGGAGCAGTACTTC; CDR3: CASSRSGNSGEQYF
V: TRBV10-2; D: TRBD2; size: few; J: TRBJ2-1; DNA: TGCGCCACCTCCGAGCGGGCGGGGGGCTCCTACAATGAGCAGTTCTTC; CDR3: CATSERAGGSYNEQFF
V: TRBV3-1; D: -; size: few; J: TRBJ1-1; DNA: TGTGCCAGCAGCCAATATGTCCAGGACACTGAAGCTTTCTTT; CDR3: CASSQYVQDTEAFF
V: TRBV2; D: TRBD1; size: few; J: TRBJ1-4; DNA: TGTGCCAGCACGTTGGCAGGGGGCGTCGTGGGTGAAAAACTGTTTTTT; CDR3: CASTLAGGVVGEKLFF
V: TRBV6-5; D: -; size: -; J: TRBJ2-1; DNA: TGTGCCAGTGGGATACCTTACAATGAGCAGTTCTTC; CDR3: CASGIPYNEQFF
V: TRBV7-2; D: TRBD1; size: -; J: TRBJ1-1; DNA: TGTGCCAGCAGCGCCACAGGGGGCAGCACTGAAGCTTTCTTT; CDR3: CASSATGGSTEAFF
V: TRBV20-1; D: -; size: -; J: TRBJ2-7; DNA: TGCAGTGCTAGAGATCGAGGGCAACTGATCTACGAGCAGTACTTC; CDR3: CSARDRGQLIYEQYF
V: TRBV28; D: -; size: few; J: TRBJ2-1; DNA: TGTGCCAGCAGTGGGGGGGTAGGGGGCTCCTACAATGAGCAGTTCTTC; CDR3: CASSGGVGGSYNEQFF
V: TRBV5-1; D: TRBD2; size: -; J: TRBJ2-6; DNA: TGCGCCAGCAGCTTGCCACTTCTAGCGGGACCTAACTCTGGGGCCAACGTCCTGACTTTC; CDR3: CASSLPLLAGPNSGANVLTF
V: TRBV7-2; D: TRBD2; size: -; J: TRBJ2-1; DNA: TGTGCCAGCACCACTAGCGGGAGGGCTTTGAATGAGCAGTTCTTC; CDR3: CASTTSGRALNEQFF
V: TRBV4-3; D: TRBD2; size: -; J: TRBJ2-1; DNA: TGCGCCAGCAGCCAAGGGATGGCGGGAGGGCTGGGGAATGAGCAGTTCTTC; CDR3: CASSQGMAGGLGNEQFF
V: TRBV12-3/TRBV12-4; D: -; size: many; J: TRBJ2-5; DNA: TGTGCCAGCAAAGGGGAGACCCAGTACTTC; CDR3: CASKGETQYF
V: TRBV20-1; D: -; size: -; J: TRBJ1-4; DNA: TGCAGTGCACGTCAACAGAGAGTTAATGAAAAACTGTTTTTT; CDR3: CSARQQRVNEKLFF
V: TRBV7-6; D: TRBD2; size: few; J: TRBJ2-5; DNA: TGTGCCAGCAGCTCAAATCTAGCGGGGGGCATTGGAGAGACCCAGTACTTC; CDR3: CASSSNLAGGIGETQYF
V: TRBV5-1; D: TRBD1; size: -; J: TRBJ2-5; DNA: TGCGCCAGCAGCCGGGACAGTACCCAAGAGACCCAGTACTTC; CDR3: CASSRDSTQETQYF
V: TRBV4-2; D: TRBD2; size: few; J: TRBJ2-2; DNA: TGTGCCAGCAGCCGATTAGCTACTAGCGGGAGCCCCGGGGAGCTGTTTTTT; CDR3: CASSRLATSGSPGELFF
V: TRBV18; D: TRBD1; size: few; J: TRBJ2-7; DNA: TGTGCCAGCTCAGGATTGACAGGGGGCTCGGACGAGCAGTACTTC; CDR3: CASSGLTGGSDEQYF
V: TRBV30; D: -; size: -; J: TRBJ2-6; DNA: TGTGCCTGGAGTGTACGGATGGGGATCTCTGGGGCCAACGTCCTGACTTTC; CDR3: CAWSVRMGISGANVLTF
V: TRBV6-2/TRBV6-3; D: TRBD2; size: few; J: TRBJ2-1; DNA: TGTGCCAGCAGTTCCCCGACTAGCGGGGTTTTCGATGAGCAGTTCTTC; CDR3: CASSSPTSGVFDEQFF